The 21 T cell receptor beta chains below all came from one sample that was sequenced in a study of blood T cell repertoires in COVID-19. Sequenced by immunoSEQ multiplex PCR; TCRdb stores in-frame clones only, minus some. The sample lists around 100,000 clones; roughly nine tenths were seen once. Sequenced sample: peripheral blood. The receptors were gathered from a woman aged 60 to 75 with acute or convalescent COVID-19.

The V gene is TRBV7-9, the J gene TRBJ1-1; perhaps TRBD1 as D (5 bases). The CDR3 has 15 residues. Germline V lookup: CDR1 SEHNR, CDR2 FQNEAQ (reference sequence). The germline V and J ends were trimmed by 3 bases and 1 base, with 12 bases remaining between them. This chain's CDR3 is CASSLGLTENTEAFF. The CDR3 region has the DNA TGTGCCAGCAGCTTGGGACTGACGGAGAACACTGAAGCTTTCTTT.

This chain connects TRBV7-8 to TRBJ2-7; D might be TRBD1 (6 bases). The germline V gene encodes CDR1 SGHVS and CDR2 FQNEAQ. Between the trimmed V and J ends, which lost 2 bases and 1 base, there was a span of 9 bases. CDR3 length equals 14 residues. CDR3 amino acids: CASSLLGASYEQYF. The CDR3 bases are TGTGCCAGCAGCTTATTGGGGGCTTCCTACGAGCAGTACTTC.

V usage is TRBV7-3 and J usage is TRBJ2-1; D call uncertain. The CDR3 has 15 residues. From germline, CDR1 is SGHTA and CDR2 FQGTGA. Trimming removed 5 bases at V and 2 bases at J, with 13 bases between. CDR3 DNA: TGTGCCAGCAGCCTGGAGCCTAGAGCCTACAATGAGCAGTTCTTC. It codes for CASSLEPRAYNEQFF.

The J gene is TRBJ1-2, the V gene TRBV7-9; 9 positions match TRBD1. The V and J ends lost 5 bases and 8 bases, in that order; junction bases with no gene match: 3. CDR1 and CDR2 from the germline V gene are SEHNR and FQNEAQ (reference sequence). CDR3 length: 12 amino acids. CDR3 DNA: TGTGCCAGCAGCAGACAGGGGGGCGGCTACACCTTC. Protein product: CASSRQGGGYTF.

The V gene is TRBV30, the J gene TRBJ1-6; D uncertain. The CDR3 runs 13 residues. Germline CDR1 GTSNPN, CDR2 SVGIG (reference sequence). The V end lost 0 bases, the J end lost 7 bases, and 7 bases lay between the germline ends. Here the CDR3 reads CAWSVSVNSPLHF. The CDR3 nucleotides read TGTGCCTGGAGTGTTTCAGTGAATTCACCCCTCCACTTT.

V and J are TRBV6-5 and TRBJ2-3; maybe TRBD2 (6 bases). The CDR3 loop spans 15 amino acids. V was cut by 6 bases and J by 1 base, with 14 bases left in between. The germline V gene has CDR1 MNHEY and CDR2 SVGAGI. The CDR3 nucleotides are TGTGCCAGCAGAGGCCGGGACTCCCGCACAGATACGCAGTATTTT. This sequence encodes CASRGRDSRTDTQYF.

The chain recombines TRBV5-4 with TRBJ1-2; a weak D match, TRBD1 (5 bases). The CDR3 runs 14 residues. V was pared by 5 bases and J by 0 bases, with 11 bases between. The germline CDR1 and CDR2 sequences are SGHNT and YYREEE (reference sequence). The chain's CDR3 is CASRNGASNYGYTF. The DNA for the CDR3 is TGTGCCAGCAGAAATGGGGCTTCTAACTATGGCTACACCTTC.

This chain links TRBV28 with TRBJ2-4; a weak D match, TRBD1 (6 bases). The CDR3 runs to 13 residues. V was trimmed by 6 bases and J by 8 bases, leaving 14 bases between them. Per germline, CDR1 MDHEN and CDR2 SYDVKM. The CDR3 is CASRKQGMDIQYF. In nucleotides, the CDR3 is TGTGCCAGCAGGAAACAGGGAATGGACATTCAGTACTTC.

This clone has only a few counts. The chain couples TRBV28 to TRBJ2-3; TRBD2 matches at 7 bases. Losses at the gene ends were 6 bases for V and 5 bases for J; bases not matched to a gene: 5. The CDR3 runs to 13 residues. Germline V gene data show CDR1 as MDHEN and CDR2 as SYDVKM. The CDR3 spells CASRAGGRDTQYF. In DNA, the CDR3 is TGTGCCAGCAGGGCCGGCGGGAGAGATACGCAGTATTTT. Full variable domain (missing parts from reference TRBV28 and TRBJ2-3): DVKVTQSSRYLVKRTGEKVFLECVQDMDHENMFWYRQDPGLGLRLIYFSYDVKMKEKGDIPEGYSVSREKKERFSLILESASTNQTSMYLCASRAGGRDTQYFGPGTRLTVL.

This clone was counted once. The rearrangement links TRBV6-6 to TRBJ2-2, with 7 bases fitting TRBD2. The CDR3 has 17 amino acids. The V gene end was trimmed by 5 bases and the J gene end by 4 bases; junction bases not matched to a gene: 13. Germline values: CDR1 MNHNY, CDR2 SVGAGI (reference sequence). The CDR3 nucleotides are TGTGCCAGCAGTCCCACTAGCGCCGCTCGAGGCACCGGGGAGCTGTTTTTT. Protein product: CASSPTSAARGTGELFF.

The chain links TRBV27 to TRBJ1-2; D possibly corresponds to TRBD1 (6 bases). Per the germline V gene, CDR1 is MNHEY and CDR2 is SMNVEV (reference sequence). The V end lost 6 bases, the J end lost 5 bases, and 25 bases lay between the germline ends. The CDR3 length is 17 residues. For the CDR3, the DNA is TGTGCCAGCAGGGGTAGAACCGGGACACCCCTGAGATATGGCTACACCTTC. Protein sequence: CASRGRTGTPLRYGYTF.

This clone was seen a single time. The chain recombines TRBV15 with TRBJ2-5, with a possible D match to TRBD2 (5 bases). This CDR3 has 12 amino acids. Germline assignment: CDR1 LNHNV and CDR2 YYDKDF (reference sequence). Trimming removed 0 bases at V and 9 bases at J, with 8 bases between. The CDR3 loop reads CATSRDSEAQYF. The CDR3, as DNA: TGTGCCACCAGCAGAGATTCGGAGGCCCAGTACTTC.

The chain recombines TRBV24-1 with TRBJ2-2; maybe TRBD2 (6 bases). Trimming shortened V by 2 bases and J by 1 base, and 25 bases separated the two germline ends. This CDR3 has 21 amino acids. Germline loops: CDR1 KGHDR, CDR2 SFDVKD. The CDR3 loop reads CATSDYGTSSQPILNTGELFF. Here the CDR3 DNA reads TGTGCCACCAGTGATTACGGGACTTCTTCCCAACCCATCTTGAACACCGGGGAGCTGTTTTTT.

The rearrangement joins TRBV5-1 to TRBJ2-7; possible D gene TRBD1, 6 bases. Per the germline V gene, CDR1 is SGHRS and CDR2 is YFSETQ. V shed 0 bases and J shed 4 bases, with 11 bases lying between them. CDR3 length: 14 residues. Written as DNA, the CDR3 is TGCGCCAGCAGCTTGGGTGACGGGACATACGAGCAGTACTTC. Translating it yields CASSLGDGTYEQYF.

This rearrangement joins TRBV30 to TRBJ1-2; D ambiguous. This CDR3 has 13 amino acids. The V end lost 2 bases, the J end lost 5 bases, and 12 bases lay between the germline ends. Germline CDR1 and CDR2: GTSNPN and SVGIG (reference sequence). CDR3 nucleotides: TGTGCCTGGAGTCACGGCTGGGAGTATGGCTACACCTTC. It specifies CAWSHGWEYGYTF.

This rearrangement joins TRBV10-3 to TRBJ1-1; 7 bases agree with TRBD1. The CDR3 has 14 residues. The J segment lost 3 bases and the V segment lost 10 bases, leaving 11 bases of the junction unmatched. Looked up from germline, CDR1 is ENHRY and CDR2 is SYGVKD. This CDR3 is CATATGPRDTEAFF. Written as DNA, the CDR3 is TGTGCCACCGCGACAGGGCCGAGGGACACTGAAGCTTTCTTT.

The gene calls are TRBV4-2 and TRBJ2-2, with 10 bases fitting TRBD2. The CDR3 spans 18 residues. Germline V CDR1 and CDR2: LGHNA, YNFKEQ. J lost 1 base, V lost 1 base, and 6 bases had no gene match. CDR3 sequence reads: CASSQGLAGLLNTGELFF. The CDR3 DNA reads as TGTGCCAGCAGCCAAGGACTAGCGGGCCTTTTGAACACCGGGGAGCTGTTTTTT.

This sequence joins TRBV5-1 and TRBJ2-2; TRBD2 matches 7 bases. Trimming took 7 bases from V and 0 from J; bases not matched to a gene: 6. Germline CDR1 SGHRS, CDR2 YFSETQ. This CDR3 is built from 15 residues. As DNA, the CDR3 is TGCGCCAGCCGAACTAGCGCCGCGAACACCGGGGAGCTGTTTTTT. This translates into CASRTSAANTGELFF.

CDR3 sequence: CASRPGLAVKIYNEQFF. The CDR3 DNA reads TGTGCCAGCAGGCCGGGACTAGCGGTTAAGATATACAATGAGCAGTTCTTC. The V gene is TRBV27, the J gene TRBJ2-1, with 11 bases matching TRBD2. With V trimmed by 6 bases and J by 4 bases, 11 bases remained unmatched. The CDR3 runs to 17 residues. Germline CDR1 reads MNHEY; CDR2 reads SMNVEV (reference sequence).

This chain connects TRBV10-2 to TRBJ1-1; 11 positions agree with TRBD1. V dropped 7 bases and J dropped 8; count of bases not matched to a gene: 6. CDR3 length: 13 residues. Germline V lookup: CDR1 WSHSY, CDR2 SAAADI. CDR3 residues: CASKDRGPEEAFF. The CDR3, as DNA: TGCGCCAGCAAGGACAGGGGGCCGGAGGAAGCTTTCTTT.

V and J are TRBV5-6 and TRBJ2-7, with TRBD2 as a possible D gene (6 bases). Trimming took 4 bases from V and 2 from J, leaving 13 bases between them. Germline-derived CDR1 and CDR2 are SGHDT and YYEEEE. CDR3 length: 14 amino acids. CDR3 coding DNA: TGTGCCAGCAGCCCGGGGGTGGGTACCTACGAGCAGTACGTC. It yields the protein CASSPGVGTYEQYV.